Listed here are 23 T cell receptor beta chains from one sample, sequenced in a study of T-cell reconstitution after alpha-beta-depleted transplantation in children. During its preparation, the TCRbeta library received unique molecular identifiers. TCRdb re-derived calls from the PCR reads in MiXCR, one entry per CDR3 protein. The profile shows approximately 270,000 distinct CDR3 sequences, 9.9% of them singletons. This material consisted of PBMCs from the stem cell graft donor, taken from the stem cell graft. The receptors come from a human donor who donated a stem cell graft to a child with SCID.

This clonotype occurred a few times. V usage is TRBV15 and J usage is TRBJ2-6; D possibly corresponds to TRBD1 (5 bases). The V end was cut by 0 bases, the J end by 2 bases, with 14 bases between. Germline V gives CDR1 LNHNV, CDR2 YYDKDF (reference sequence). The CDR3 has 18 residues. This chain's CDR3 is CATSRDKLTGAGANVLTF. Here the CDR3 DNA reads TGTGCCACCAGCAGAGATAAGCTTACAGGCGCTGGGGCCAACGTCCTGACTTTC.

This clonotype has just a few counts. The chain combines TRBV5-1 with TRBJ1-2, with a tentative D call TRBD1 (6 bases). The ends were cut back, 4 bases at V and 2 bases at J, with 15 bases in the middle. This CDR3 has 15 amino acids. CDR1 is SGHRS, CDR2 YFSETQ, per germline. CDR3 nucleotide sequence: TGCGCCAGCAGCCGGGGCGGTACAGGGAACTATGGCTACACCTTC. Translating it yields CASSRGGTGNYGYTF.

This clonotype was found many times. CDR3 sequence reads: CASSPLGQNIQYF. The CDR3 DNA is TGTGCCAGCAGCCCCCTCGGCCAAAACATTCAGTACTTC. The chain uses TRBV14 and TRBJ2-4, with no clear D. Germline V gene sequence: CDR1 SGHDN, CDR2 FVKESK. This CDR3 has 13 amino acids. V was shortened by 4 bases and J by 5 bases, with 9 bases between the two germline ends.

The chain combines TRBV7-9 with TRBJ2-5, with D possibly TRBD1 on 6 matching bases. Looked up from germline, CDR1 is SEHNR and CDR2 is FQNEAQ (reference sequence). V dropped 5 bases and J dropped 3 bases, with 16 bases sitting between them. The CDR3 length is 15 residues. The CDR3 loop is CASSDTITGKETQYF. The CDR3 DNA reads TGTGCCAGCAGCGACACCATAACAGGGAAAGAGACCCAGTACTTC. Supplemented by reference TRBV7-9 and TRBJ2-5, the full variable domain reads DTGVSQNPRHKITKRGQNVTFRCDPISEHNRLYWYRQTLGQGPEFLTYFQNEAQLEKSRLLSDRFSAERPKGSFSTLEIQRTEQGDSAMYLCASSDTITGKETQYFGPGTRLLVL.

This chain uses TRBV27 with TRBJ1-2; the D gene is possibly TRBD1 (5 bases). Trimming took 3 bases from V and 8 from J, leaving 13 bases between them. Germline-derived CDR1 and CDR2 are MNHEY and SMNVEV (reference sequence). The CDR3 totals 13 residues. The CDR3 DNA sequence: TGTGCCAGCAGTTTCCGGGACGGCCTGGGCTACACCTTC. It specifies CASSFRDGLGYTF.

Comment on this clonotype: A read error may produce the germline difference seen at one junction end. The chain is built from TRBV20-1 and TRBJ1-2; 9 nucleotides match TRBD1. Looked up from germline, CDR1 is DFQATT and CDR2 is SNEGSKA (reference sequence). The CDR3 has 14 residues. The CDR3 reads CCARDTGQGRGYTF. The CDR3, as DNA: TGCTGTGCTAGAGATACGGGACAGGGCAGGGGCTACACCTTC.

Ten or more counts support this clonotype. The V call is TRBV20-1, the J call TRBJ2-1, with D hard to call. The CDR3 loop spans 13 amino acids. With 0 bases removed from V and 3 bases from J, the gap between germline ends came to 6 bases. Germline V lookup: CDR1 DFQATT, CDR2 SNEGSKA (reference sequence). CDR3 bases: TGCAGTGCTAGAGATCCCAGCTACAATGAGCAGTTCTTC. This sequence encodes CSARDPSYNEQFF.

This clonotype was counted at least ten times. This chain links TRBV20-1 with TRBJ2-1; unclear D gene. V lost 8 bases to trimming and J lost 7 bases, with 12 bases between them. Per the germline V gene, CDR1 is DFQATT and CDR2 is SNEGSKA (reference sequence). The CDR3 runs to 11 residues. The CDR3 nucleotides are TGCAGTCCCTGGTTCGGGAATGAGCAGTTCTTC. This encodes CSPWFGNEQFF.

This chain uses TRBV7-3 with TRBJ2-2, with D possibly TRBD2 on 5 matching bases. Germline V lookup: CDR1 SGHTA, CDR2 FQGTGA. V gave up 5 bases and J gave up 7 bases, with 14 bases separating them. This CDR3 region has 14 residues. CDR3 coding DNA: TGTGCCAGCAGCCCAGACTCGGGGAGCGGGGAGCTGTTTTTT. This translates into CASSPDSGSGELFF.

This clonotype has a count of ten or more. The chain carries TRBV4-2 and TRBJ2-1; D might be TRBD2 (6 bases). This CDR3 has 16 amino acids. Trimming stripped 3 bases from V and 1 base from J, with 13 bases between. CDR1 and CDR2 from the germline V gene are LGHNA and YNFKEQ. CDR3 loop: CASSHHSGSSYNEQFF. The CDR3 DNA reads TGTGCCAGCAGCCACCATAGCGGCTCATCCTACAATGAGCAGTTCTTC.

This clonotype was seen ten or more times. The chain employs TRBV7-3 and TRBJ2-1, with 10 nucleotides matching TRBD2. This CDR3 contains 15 residues. Germline lookup yields CDR1 SGHTA and CDR2 FQGTGA. Unmatched junction bases numbered 3, after V lost 4 bases and J lost 3 bases. The CDR3 is CASSSQRGGYNEQFF. The CDR3 region has the DNA TGTGCCAGCAGCTCCCAGCGGGGGGGCTACAATGAGCAGTTCTTC.

This clonotype was counted at least ten times. The rearrangement joins TRBV5-1 to TRBJ1-4; a weak D match, TRBD1 (5 bases). The germline CDR1 and CDR2 sequences are SGHRS and YFSETQ. The CDR3 has 14 residues. The germline V and J ends were trimmed by 2 bases and 3 bases, with 8 bases remaining between them. This CDR3 is CASSFDSSNEKLFF. The CDR3 DNA is TGCGCCAGCAGCTTCGACAGCTCTAATGAAAAACTGTTTTTT.

This clonotype was counted between two and nine times. The gene calls are TRBV29-1 and TRBJ1-1; D remains ambiguous. V lost 6 bases to trimming and J lost 0 bases, with 11 bases between them. CDR3 length: 13 residues. Per germline, CDR1 SQVTM and CDR2 ANQGSEA. CDR3: CSVTRNMNTEAFF. As DNA, the CDR3 is TGCAGCGTCACACGGAACATGAACACTGAAGCTTTCTTT.

This clonotype occurred a few times. V and J are TRBV27 and TRBJ1-4, with D maybe TRBD1 (6 bases). V was cut by 6 bases and J by 5 bases, with 13 bases left in between. The germline V gene encodes CDR1 MNHEY and CDR2 SMNVEV (reference sequence). The CDR3 totals 14 residues. The CDR3 nucleotides are TGTGCCAGCAGCGAACAGGGAGCGAATGAAAAACTGTTTTTT. This codes for CASSEQGANEKLFF. The full variable domain, in which reference TRBV27 and TRBJ1-4 provide the parts outside the CDR3, is EAQVTQNPRYLITVTGKKLTVTCSQNMNHEYMSWYRQDPGLGLRQIYYSMNVEVTDKGDVPEGYKVSRKEKRNFPLILESPSPNQTSLYFCASSEQGANEKLFFGSGTQLSVL.

There are many counts of this clonotype. The V and J genes are TRBV7-6 and TRBJ2-2, with 9 bases aligning to TRBD1. Trimming cost V 6 bases and J 6 bases; bases outside gene matches: 5. This CDR3 has 14 amino acids. Germline CDR1 SGHVS, CDR2 FNYEAQ. The CDR3: CASRRTGEAGELFF. CDR3 nucleotide sequence: TGTGCCAGCAGACGGACAGGGGAGGCCGGGGAGCTGTTTTTT.

V and J are TRBV6-5 and TRBJ1-2; no firm D call. Germline CDR1 is MNHEY and CDR2 is SVGAGI. Trimming shortened V by 0 bases and J by 7 bases, and 15 bases separated the two germline ends. The CDR3 totals 15 residues. The CDR3 spells CASSYSGGQAAGYTF. The CDR3 DNA follows: TGTGCCAGCAGTTACTCTGGCGGCCAGGCAGCTGGCTACACCTTC.

The chain links TRBV7-9 to TRBJ2-5; D is perhaps TRBD1 (6 bases). The CDR3 runs to 15 residues. V was shortened by 1 base and J by 2 bases, with 11 bases between the two germline ends. Germline assignment: CDR1 SEHNR and CDR2 FQNEAQ (reference sequence). As DNA, the CDR3 is TGTGCCAGCAGCTTAGAACACAGGGAGCAAGAGACCCAGTACTTC. This codes for CASSLEHREQETQYF.

This clonotype has at least ten counts. The chain combines TRBV29-1 with TRBJ2-5; tentative D call: TRBD1 (5 bases). Looked up from germline, CDR1 is SQVTM and CDR2 is ANQGSEA. Trimming left V 4 bases short and J 3 bases short, with 6 bases between. The CDR3 runs to 11 residues. The CDR3 is CSVATEETQYF. The CDR3 DNA reads as TGCAGCGTTGCGACAGAAGAGACCCAGTACTTC.

DNA of the CDR3: TGTGCCAGCAAAAGAGGATCTCTCACCGGGGAGCTGTTTTTT. Protein: CASKRGSLTGELFF. This chain uses TRBV7-9 with TRBJ2-2; D remains unclear. Trimming took off 7 bases at V and 4 bases at J, with 13 bases between the two ends. The CDR3 length is 14 residues. Germline V gene data show CDR1 as SEHNR and CDR2 as FQNEAQ (reference sequence). The entire variable domain, with the rest obtained from reference TRBV7-9 and TRBJ2-2, is as follows: DTGVSQNPRHKITKRGQNVTFRCDPISEHNRLYWYRQTLGQGPEFLTYFQNEAQLEKSRLLSDRFSAERPKGSFSTLEIQRTEQGDSAMYLCASKRGSLTGELFFGEGSRLTVL.

This clonotype was counted a few times. V usage is TRBV29-1 and J usage is TRBJ2-1, with TRBD1 as a possible D gene (5 bases). This CDR3 contains 10 residues. Germline values: CDR1 SQVTM, CDR2 ANQGSEA. Trimming removed 6 bases at V and 10 bases at J, with 10 bases between. CDR3 nucleotides: TGCAGCGTGACAGTAATAGAGCAGTTCTTC. Amino acids: CSVTVIEQFF.

In its sample, this clonotype was seen many times. The chain couples TRBV25-1 to TRBJ2-3, with 8 nucleotides matching TRBD1. V dropped 4 bases and J dropped 12; count of bases not matched to a gene: 6. This CDR3 comprises 12 residues. CDR1 MGHDK and CDR2 SYGVNS come from the germline V gene. CDR3 sequence (DNA): TGTGCCAGCAGTGTAGACAGGGGCCCCCAGTATTTT. Encoded protein: CASSVDRGPQYF.

CDR3: CASSIWGADYGYTF. The CDR3 DNA is TGTGCCAGTAGTATATGGGGCGCAGACTATGGCTACACCTTC. V usage is TRBV19 and J usage is TRBJ1-2; a possible D gene is TRBD1 (5 bases). The CDR3 contains 14 residues. The V gene's germline CDR1 is LNHDA and CDR2 SQIVND (reference sequence). Trimming shortened V by 2 bases and J by 3 bases, and 10 bases separated the two germline ends.

This chain uses TRBV10-3 with TRBJ2-3; 9 bases agree with TRBD2. From germline, CDR1 is ENHRY and CDR2 SYGVKD. The junction had 2 bases not matched to a gene; V was cut back by 3 bases and J by 1 base. The CDR3 length is 15 residues. CDR3 nucleotide sequence: TGTGCCATCAGTGATAGGACTAGCGGCACAGATACGCAGTATTTT. The encoded protein is CAISDRTSGTDTQYF.